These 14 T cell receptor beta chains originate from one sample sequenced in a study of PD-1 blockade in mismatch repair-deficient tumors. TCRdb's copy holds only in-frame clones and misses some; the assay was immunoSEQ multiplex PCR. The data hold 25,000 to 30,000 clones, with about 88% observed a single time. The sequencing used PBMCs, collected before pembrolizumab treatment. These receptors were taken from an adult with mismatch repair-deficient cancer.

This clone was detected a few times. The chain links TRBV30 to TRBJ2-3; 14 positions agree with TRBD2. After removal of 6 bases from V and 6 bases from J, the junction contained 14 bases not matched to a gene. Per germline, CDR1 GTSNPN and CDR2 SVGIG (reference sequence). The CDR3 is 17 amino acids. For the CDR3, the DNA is TGTGCCTGCGGGACTAGCGGGAGAATGCCCATTCTGGATACGCAGTATTTT. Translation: CACGTSGRMPILDTQYF. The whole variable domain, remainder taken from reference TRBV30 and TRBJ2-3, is SQTIHQWPATLVQPVGSPLSLECTVEGTSNPNLYWYRQAAGRGLQLLFYSVGIGQISSEVPQNLSASRPQDRQFILSSKKLLLSDSGFYLCACGTSGRMPILDTQYFGPGTRLTVL.

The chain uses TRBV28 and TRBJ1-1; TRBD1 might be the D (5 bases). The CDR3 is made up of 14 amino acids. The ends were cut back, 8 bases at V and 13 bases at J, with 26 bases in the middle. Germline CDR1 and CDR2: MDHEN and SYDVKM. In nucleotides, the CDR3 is TGTGCCAGCGATCTCCGGGGGGAGAGGAAGAGAGTTTTCTTT. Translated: CASDLRGERKRVFF. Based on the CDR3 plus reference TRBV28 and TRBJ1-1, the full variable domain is DVKVTQSSRYLVKRTGEKVFLECVQDMDHENMFWYRQDPGLGLRLIYFSYDVKMKEKGDIPEGYSVSREKKERFSLILESASTNQTSMYLCASDLRGERKRVFFGQGTRLTVV.

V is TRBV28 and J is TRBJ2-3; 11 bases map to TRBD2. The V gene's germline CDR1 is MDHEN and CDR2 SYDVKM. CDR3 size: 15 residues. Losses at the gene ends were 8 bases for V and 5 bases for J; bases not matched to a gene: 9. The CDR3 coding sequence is TGTGCCAGCTGGAGTAGCGGGAGGGCACTAGATACGCAGTATTTT. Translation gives CASWSSGRALDTQYF.

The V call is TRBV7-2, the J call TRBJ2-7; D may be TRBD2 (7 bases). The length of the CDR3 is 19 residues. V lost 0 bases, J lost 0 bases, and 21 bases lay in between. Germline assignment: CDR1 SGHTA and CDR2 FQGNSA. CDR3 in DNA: TGTGCCAGCAGCTTAGCGCTAAAGGGAGGGGGACTGAGCTCCTACGAGCAGTACTTC. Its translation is CASSLALKGGGLSSYEQYF.

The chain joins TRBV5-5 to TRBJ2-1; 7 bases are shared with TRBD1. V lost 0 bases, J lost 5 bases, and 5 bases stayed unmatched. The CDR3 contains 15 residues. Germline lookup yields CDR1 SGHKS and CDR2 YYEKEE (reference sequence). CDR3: CASSLGQGVDNEQFF. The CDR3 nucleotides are TGTGCCAGCAGCTTGGGACAGGGAGTTGACAATGAGCAGTTCTTC.

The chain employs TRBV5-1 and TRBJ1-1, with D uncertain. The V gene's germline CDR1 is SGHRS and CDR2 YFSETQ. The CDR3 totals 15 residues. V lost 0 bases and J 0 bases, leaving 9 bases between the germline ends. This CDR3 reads CASSLAGNMNTEAFF. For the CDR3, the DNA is TGCGCCAGCAGCTTGGCGGGTAACATGAACACTGAAGCTTTCTTT.

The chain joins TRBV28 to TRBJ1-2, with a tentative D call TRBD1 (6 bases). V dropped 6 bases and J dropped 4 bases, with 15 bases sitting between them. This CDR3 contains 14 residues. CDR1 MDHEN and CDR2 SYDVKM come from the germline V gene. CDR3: CASRPLLDSYGYTF. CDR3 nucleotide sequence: TGTGCCAGCAGACCCCTATTGGACAGCTATGGCTACACCTTC.

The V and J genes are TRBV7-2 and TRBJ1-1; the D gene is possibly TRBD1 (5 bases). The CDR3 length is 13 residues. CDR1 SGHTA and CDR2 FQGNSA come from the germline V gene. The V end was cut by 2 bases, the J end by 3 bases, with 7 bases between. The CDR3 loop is CASSLQGYTEAFF. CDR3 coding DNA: TGTGCCAGCAGCTTACAGGGTTACACTGAAGCTTTCTTT.

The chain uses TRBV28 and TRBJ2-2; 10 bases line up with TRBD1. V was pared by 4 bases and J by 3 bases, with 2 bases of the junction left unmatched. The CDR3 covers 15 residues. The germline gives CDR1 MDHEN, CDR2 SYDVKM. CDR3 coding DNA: TGTGCCAGCAGTTCGACAGGGGGCGACACCGGGGAGCTGTTTTTT. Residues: CASSSTGGDTGELFF.

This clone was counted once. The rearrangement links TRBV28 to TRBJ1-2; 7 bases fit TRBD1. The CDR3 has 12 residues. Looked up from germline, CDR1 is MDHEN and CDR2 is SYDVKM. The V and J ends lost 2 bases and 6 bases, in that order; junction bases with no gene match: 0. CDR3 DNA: TGTGCCAGCAGTTTAACAGGGGATGGCTACACCTTC. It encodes CASSLTGDGYTF.

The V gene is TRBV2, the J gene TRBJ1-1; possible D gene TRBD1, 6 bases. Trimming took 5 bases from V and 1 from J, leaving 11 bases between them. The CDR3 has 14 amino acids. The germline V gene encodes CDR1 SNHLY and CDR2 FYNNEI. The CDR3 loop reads CASSFGGPNTEAFF. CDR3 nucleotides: TGTGCCAGCAGTTTCGGGGGGCCGAACACTGAAGCTTTCTTT.

CDR3 loop: CASAGSNQPQHF. The CDR3 region has the DNA TGTGCCAGCGCCGGTAGCAATCAGCCCCAGCATTTT. The gene calls are TRBV25-1 and TRBJ1-5; no firm D call. Trimming cost V 8 bases and J 0 bases, with 5 bases left between them. Germline CDR1 and CDR2: MGHDK and SYGVNS. The CDR3 sequence is 12 residues long.

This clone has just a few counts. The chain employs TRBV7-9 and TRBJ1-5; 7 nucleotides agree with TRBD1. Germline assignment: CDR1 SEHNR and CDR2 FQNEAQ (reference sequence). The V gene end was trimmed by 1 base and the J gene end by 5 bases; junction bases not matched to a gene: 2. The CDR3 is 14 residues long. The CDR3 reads CASSLGTGYQPQHF. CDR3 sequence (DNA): TGTGCCAGCAGCTTAGGGACAGGTTATCAGCCCCAGCATTTT. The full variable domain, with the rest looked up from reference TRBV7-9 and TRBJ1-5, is DTGVSQNPRHKITKRGQNVTFRCDPISEHNRLYWYRQTLGQGPEFLTYFQNEAQLEKSRLLSDRFSAERPKGSFSTLEIQRTEQGDSAMYLCASSLGTGYQPQHFGDGTRLSIL.

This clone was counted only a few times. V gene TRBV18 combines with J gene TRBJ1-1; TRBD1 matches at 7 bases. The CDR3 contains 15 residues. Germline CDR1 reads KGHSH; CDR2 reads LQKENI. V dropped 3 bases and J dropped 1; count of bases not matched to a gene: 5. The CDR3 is CASSPFGTENTEAFF. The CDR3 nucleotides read TGTGCCAGCTCACCCTTCGGGACAGAGAACACTGAAGCTTTCTTT.